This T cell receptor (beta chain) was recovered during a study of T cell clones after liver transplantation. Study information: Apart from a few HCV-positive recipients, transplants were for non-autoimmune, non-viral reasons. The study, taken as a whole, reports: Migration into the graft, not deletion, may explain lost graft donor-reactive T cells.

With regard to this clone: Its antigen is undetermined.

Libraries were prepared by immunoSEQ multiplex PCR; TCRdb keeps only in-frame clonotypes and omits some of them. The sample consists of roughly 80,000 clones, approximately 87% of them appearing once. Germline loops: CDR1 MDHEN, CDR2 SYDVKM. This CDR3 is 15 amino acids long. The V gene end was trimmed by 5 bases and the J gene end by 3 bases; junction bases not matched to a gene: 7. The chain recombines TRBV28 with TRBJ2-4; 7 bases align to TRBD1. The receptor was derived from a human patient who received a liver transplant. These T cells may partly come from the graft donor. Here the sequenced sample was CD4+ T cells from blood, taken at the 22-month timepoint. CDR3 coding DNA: TGTGCCAGCAGTCCGGGACAGAGCTACAAAAACATTCAGTACTTC. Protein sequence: CASSPGQSYKNIQYF.